This is a list of T cell receptor beta chains from one sample in a study of T cell responses to AZD1222 COVID-19 vaccine. Libraries were prepared by immunoSEQ multiplex PCR; TCRdb keeps only in-frame clonotypes and omits some of them. The table has roughly 120,000 clones, roughly 90% seen once. Source: peripheral blood, taken 28 days after the second AZD1222 dose. The receptors shown here come from an adult who received the AZD1222 COVID-19 vaccine. The CDR3 runs from the conserved cysteine through the conserved F or W. Each record gives: clone size, J gene, CDR3 length, D gene, V gene, CDR3 DNA, CDR3 protein. D genes are given only for firm matches. Clone sizes are given selectively: once, few, many, or a class where the clone is expanded.

clone_size: -; j_call: TRBJ2-1; cdr3_length: 16; d_call: -; v_call: TRBV19; cdr3_nt: TGTGCCAGTAGCCTATTAGGAGGGGGGATCTACAATGAGCAGTTCTTC; cdr3_aa: CASSLLGGGIYNEQFF
clone_size: -; j_call: TRBJ1-6; cdr3_length: 12; d_call: -; v_call: TRBV7-9; cdr3_nt: TGTGCCAGCGGGGCTATGTATTCACCCCTCCACTTT; cdr3_aa: CASGAMYSPLHF
clone_size: -; j_call: TRBJ1-4; cdr3_length: 14; d_call: TRBD1; v_call: TRBV28; cdr3_nt: TGTGCCAGCAGACCCGGGACAGAGGTCGGGGGACTGTTTTTT; cdr3_aa: CASRPGTEVGGLFF
clone_size: -; j_call: TRBJ2-1; cdr3_length: 16; d_call: -; v_call: TRBV6-5; cdr3_nt: TGTGCCAGCAGTTCCTTAGACAGGGAGGGATTCGATGAGCAGTTCTTC; cdr3_aa: CASSSLDREGFDEQFF
clone_size: -; j_call: TRBJ2-1; cdr3_length: 15; d_call: TRBD1; v_call: TRBV27; cdr3_nt: TGTGCCAGCAGGACACTCGGGACAGGTAACAATGAGCAGTTCTTC; cdr3_aa: CASRTLGTGNNEQFF
clone_size: -; j_call: TRBJ2-7; cdr3_length: 16; d_call: -; v_call: TRBV28; cdr3_nt: TGTGCCAGCAGTTTGTTTCCGGACAGCCTCTTCTACGAGCAGTACTTC; cdr3_aa: CASSLFPDSLFYEQYF
clone_size: once; j_call: TRBJ2-7; cdr3_length: 17; d_call: TRBD2; v_call: TRBV11-2; cdr3_nt: TGTGCCAGCAGCTTAGAGGCTAGCGGGGTTAGCTCCTACGAGCAGTACTTC; cdr3_aa: CASSLEASGVSSYEQYF
clone_size: -; j_call: TRBJ1-5; cdr3_length: 17; d_call: -; v_call: TRBV19; cdr3_nt: TGTGCCAGTACTGAACAGGGCCGCTTGGACTTCAATCAGCCCCAGCATTTT; cdr3_aa: CASTEQGRLDFNQPQHF
clone_size: -; j_call: TRBJ2-1; cdr3_length: 16; d_call: TRBD2; v_call: TRBV24-1; cdr3_nt: TGTGCCACCAGCGTCTTAGCGGGAGCTCCCTACAATGAGCAGTTCTTC; cdr3_aa: CATSVLAGAPYNEQFF
clone_size: -; j_call: TRBJ2-2; cdr3_length: 13; d_call: TRBD1; v_call: TRBV25-1; cdr3_nt: TGTGCCAGTAGACAGGGGGCGTCCGGGGAGCTGTTTTTT; cdr3_aa: CASRQGASGELFF
clone_size: -; j_call: TRBJ2-2; cdr3_length: 16; d_call: TRBD2; v_call: TRBV18; cdr3_nt: TGTGCCAGCTCACCACTCCTAGCGGTGAACACCGGGGAGCTGTTTTTT; cdr3_aa: CASSPLLAVNTGELFF
clone_size: -; j_call: TRBJ1-3; cdr3_length: 13; d_call: -; v_call: TRBV7-2; cdr3_nt: TGTGCCAGCAGCCTCAGCTCTGGAAACACCATATATTTT; cdr3_aa: CASSLSSGNTIYF
clone_size: -; j_call: TRBJ2-5; cdr3_length: 15; d_call: -; v_call: TRBV10-2; cdr3_nt: TGCGCCAGCAGTGTAGGGGGGGCGCAGGGAGAGACCCAGTACTTC; cdr3_aa: CASSVGGAQGETQYF
clone_size: -; j_call: TRBJ2-7; cdr3_length: 15; d_call: -; v_call: TRBV28; cdr3_nt: TGTGCCAGCAGTCCGCTTGGGGGCATAGTGGGGGAGCAGTACTTC; cdr3_aa: CASSPLGGIVGEQYF
clone_size: -; j_call: TRBJ2-1; cdr3_length: 18; d_call: TRBD2; v_call: TRBV28; cdr3_nt: TGTGCCAGCAGTTTTCCACTAGCGGGGGGATACTCCTACAATGAGCAGTTCTTC; cdr3_aa: CASSFPLAGGYSYNEQFF
clone_size: -; j_call: TRBJ1-1; cdr3_length: 15; d_call: -; v_call: TRBV5-5; cdr3_nt: TGTGCCAGCAGCTTGGTTGCGGGTCGGTATACTGAAGCTTTCTTT; cdr3_aa: CASSLVAGRYTEAFF
clone_size: -; j_call: TRBJ1-2; cdr3_length: 14; d_call: TRBD1; v_call: TRBV6-5; cdr3_nt: TGTGCCAGCAGTACAACAGGGGGTTTGGATGGCTACACCTTC; cdr3_aa: CASSTTGGLDGYTF
clone_size: -; j_call: TRBJ1-2; cdr3_length: 13; d_call: -; v_call: TRBV5-1; cdr3_nt: TGCGCCAGCGCCCGTACAGGGAACTATGGCTACACCTTC; cdr3_aa: CASARTGNYGYTF
clone_size: few; j_call: TRBJ2-5; cdr3_length: 12; d_call: -; v_call: TRBV3-1/TRBV3-2; cdr3_nt: TGTGCCAGCGAGGACTCAGTAGAGACCCAGTACTTC; cdr3_aa: CASEDSVETQYF
clone_size: -; j_call: TRBJ1-1; cdr3_length: 21; d_call: TRBD1; v_call: TRBV13; cdr3_nt: TGTGCCAGCAGCTTAATTTCCCTGATGGTGACAGGGGATGGCTTAATGGCTGAAGCTTTCTTT; cdr3_aa: CASSLISLMVTGDGLMAEAFF
clone_size: -; j_call: TRBJ2-1; cdr3_length: 13; d_call: -; v_call: TRBV28; cdr3_nt: TGTGCCAGCAGTTTATTAGGTTACAATGAGCAGTTCTTC; cdr3_aa: CASSLLGYNEQFF
clone_size: -; j_call: TRBJ1-4; cdr3_length: 15; d_call: -; v_call: TRBV7-9; cdr3_nt: TGTGCCAGCAGTGTGATGGGGGCAACTAATGAAAAACTGTTTTTT; cdr3_aa: CASSVMGATNEKLFF
clone_size: -; j_call: TRBJ1-1; cdr3_length: 12; d_call: -; v_call: TRBV5-6; cdr3_nt: TGTGCCAGCAGCTTGGGTGGAGGACGGGCTTTCTTT; cdr3_aa: CASSLGGGRAFF
clone_size: -; j_call: TRBJ2-5; cdr3_length: 14; d_call: -; v_call: TRBV10-3; cdr3_nt: TGTGCCATCAGTGAGTCGGCAAACCAAGAGACCCAGTACTTC; cdr3_aa: CAISESANQETQYF
clone_size: -; j_call: TRBJ2-1; cdr3_length: 17; d_call: TRBD2; v_call: TRBV29-1; cdr3_nt: TGCAGCGTTGCCGGGACTAGCGCAACAAATACCTACAATGAGCAGTTCTTC; cdr3_aa: CSVAGTSATNTYNEQFF
clone_size: -; j_call: TRBJ1-5; cdr3_length: 15; d_call: -; v_call: TRBV5-1; cdr3_nt: TGCGCCAGCAGCTTGGTCACAGGGCCCAATCAGCCCCAGCATTTT; cdr3_aa: CASSLVTGPNQPQHF
clone_size: -; j_call: TRBJ1-5; cdr3_length: 12; d_call: -; v_call: TRBV28; cdr3_nt: TGTGCCAGCAGTTTATCGCGTCAGCCCCAGCATTTT; cdr3_aa: CASSLSRQPQHF
clone_size: -; j_call: TRBJ1-2; cdr3_length: 13; d_call: -; v_call: TRBV28; cdr3_nt: TGTGCCACCACGGGAGGGAATAACTATGGCTACACCTTC; cdr3_aa: CATTGGNNYGYTF
clone_size: -; j_call: TRBJ2-1; cdr3_length: 15; d_call: TRBD2; v_call: TRBV19; cdr3_nt: TGTGCCAGTAGCCCATCGGGGGGGGGTTACAATGAGCAGTTCTTC; cdr3_aa: CASSPSGGGYNEQFF
clone_size: -; j_call: TRBJ1-5; cdr3_length: 14; d_call: -; v_call: TRBV2; cdr3_nt: TGTACCAGCAGTCTAAGCGCAAAGGGCCAGCCCCAGCATTTT; cdr3_aa: CTSSLSAKGQPQHF
clone_size: -; j_call: TRBJ1-4; cdr3_length: 15; d_call: -; v_call: TRBV23-1; cdr3_nt: TGCGCCAGCAGCCCCTATGCAGGGACCGACGAAAAACTGTTTTTT; cdr3_aa: CASSPYAGTDEKLFF
clone_size: -; j_call: TRBJ1-1; cdr3_length: 14; d_call: -; v_call: TRBV27; cdr3_nt: TGTGCCAGCAGTTTGAGAGGGCGGTCAACTGAAGCTTTCTTT; cdr3_aa: CASSLRGRSTEAFF
clone_size: -; j_call: TRBJ2-3; cdr3_length: 13; d_call: TRBD1; v_call: TRBV2; cdr3_nt: TGTGCCAGCAGTGGGGACAGGGAGGATACGCAGTATTTT; cdr3_aa: CASSGDREDTQYF
clone_size: -; j_call: TRBJ1-1; cdr3_length: 15; d_call: -; v_call: TRBV28; cdr3_nt: TGTGCCAGCAGTTTAGTGGGGAGAGCTAACACTGAAGCTTTCTTT; cdr3_aa: CASSLVGRANTEAFF
clone_size: -; j_call: TRBJ2-1; cdr3_length: 15; d_call: -; v_call: TRBV29-1; cdr3_nt: TGCAGCGTTGGGACCTTGCAATACTCCTACAATGAGCAGTTCTTC; cdr3_aa: CSVGTLQYSYNEQFF
clone_size: -; j_call: TRBJ1-5; cdr3_length: 14; d_call: -; v_call: TRBV5-1; cdr3_nt: TGCGCCAGCAGTGCTTCATCCGGGAATCAGCCCCAGCATTTT; cdr3_aa: CASSASSGNQPQHF
clone_size: -; j_call: TRBJ2-7; cdr3_length: 14; d_call: TRBD2; v_call: TRBV5-1; cdr3_nt: TGCGCCAGCAGCTTTAGCGGGGGGACCTACGAGCAGTACTTC; cdr3_aa: CASSFSGGTYEQYF
clone_size: -; j_call: TRBJ2-5; cdr3_length: 15; d_call: TRBD2; v_call: TRBV5-1; cdr3_nt: TGCGCCAGAATCCGTCGGACTAGCGGGAGAGCGACCCAGTACTTC; cdr3_aa: CARIRRTSGRATQYF
clone_size: -; j_call: TRBJ1-1; cdr3_length: 15; d_call: -; v_call: TRBV3-1/TRBV3-2; cdr3_nt: TGTGCCAGCAACGACAACCTACTAGGGAACACTGAAGCTTTCTTT; cdr3_aa: CASNDNLLGNTEAFF
clone_size: -; j_call: TRBJ2-1; cdr3_length: 16; d_call: -; v_call: TRBV19; cdr3_nt: TGTGCCAGTAGTAAGGACGGACCAATACCATACAATGAGCAGTTCTTC; cdr3_aa: CASSKDGPIPYNEQFF
clone_size: -; j_call: TRBJ2-7; cdr3_length: 14; d_call: -; v_call: TRBV28; cdr3_nt: TGTGCCAGCACCCCCCCGGGTCTCTCCTACGAGCAGTACTTC; cdr3_aa: CASTPPGLSYEQYF
clone_size: -; j_call: TRBJ1-2; cdr3_length: 11; d_call: -; v_call: TRBV3-1/TRBV3-2; cdr3_nt: TGTGCCAGCAGCCTCCGATATGGCTACACCTTC; cdr3_aa: CASSLRYGYTF
clone_size: once; j_call: TRBJ2-2; cdr3_length: 17; d_call: TRBD1; v_call: TRBV18; cdr3_nt: TGTGCCAGCTCACCACTCGGGACAGTAAAGAACACCGGGGAGCTGTTTTTT; cdr3_aa: CASSPLGTVKNTGELFF
clone_size: -; j_call: TRBJ2-3; cdr3_length: 15; d_call: -; v_call: TRBV14; cdr3_nt: TGTGCCAGCAGCCAAGAACCGGGGAGCACAGATACGCAGTATTTT; cdr3_aa: CASSQEPGSTDTQYF
clone_size: -; j_call: TRBJ1-1; cdr3_length: 15; d_call: TRBD1; v_call: TRBV28; cdr3_nt: TGTGCCAGCACCGGGACAGGCCTACCCGAAAGAGAAGCTTTCTTT; cdr3_aa: CASTGTGLPEREAFF
clone_size: -; j_call: TRBJ2-1; cdr3_length: 17; d_call: -; v_call: TRBV13; cdr3_nt: TGTGCCAGCAGCCCGTACACAGGAGTCCAATCCTACAATGAGCAGTTCTTC; cdr3_aa: CASSPYTGVQSYNEQFF
clone_size: medium-sized; j_call: TRBJ2-1; cdr3_length: 16; d_call: TRBD2; v_call: TRBV6-2/TRBV6-3; cdr3_nt: TGTGCCAGCAGTTCCATGACTAGCGGTCTCTACAATGAGCAGTTCTTC; cdr3_aa: CASSSMTSGLYNEQFF
clone_size: -; j_call: TRBJ2-1; cdr3_length: 15; d_call: TRBD1; v_call: TRBV11-2; cdr3_nt: TGTGCCAGCAGCTCTTGGGACAGGGAATCCAATGAGCAGTTCTTC; cdr3_aa: CASSSWDRESNEQFF